The entry below gives a single T cell receptor beta chain sequence along with its context. The antigen remains unidentified. This sample is part of a study of regulatory T cells in long-lasting Graves disease. Study-level points and caveats: Patients with persistent disease showed a bias toward TRBV28, TRBJ1-2 and TRBJ2-5.

Construction of TCR beta libraries relied on iRepertoire HTBI primers and on Arm-PCR targeting CDR3 regions. TCRdb itself ran the multiplex PCR reads through MiXCR, one entry per CDR3 protein. The data contain about 660,000 distinct CDR3 sequences, 30% of them singletons. Time point in this sample: persistent/refractory GD, antithyroid drugs over 5 years with positive TRAb. From RNA extracted from PBMCs, the TCR library was made. American Thyroid Association guidelines served as the basis for diagnosing Graves' disease. Germline CDR1 reads LNHDA; CDR2 reads SQIVND (reference sequence). The ends were cut back, 3 bases at V and 6 bases at J, with 8 bases in the middle. The CDR3 covers 13 residues.

Material: peripheral blood mononuclear cells (PBMCs), obtained when the disease was refractory, from a patient treated with antithyroid drugs. The clonotype comes from a female donor with Graves disease. The chain is built from TRBV19 and TRBJ2-2; D not certain. The CDR3 sequence is CASSIPEAGELFF. In DNA form, the CDR3 reads TGTGCCAGTAGTATTCCCGAGGCCGGGGAGCTGTTTTTT.